These 28 T cell receptor beta chains share one sample of origin, sequenced in a study of control samples from healthy donors and cancer patients. Method: immunoSEQ multiplex PCR; TCRdb's copy keeps in-frame clones and lacks some. The profile shows about 190,000 clones, 90% to 95% of them singletons. Sequencing input: blood. Receptor source: a man aged 30 to 45 in good health.

This rearrangement joins TRBV15 to TRBJ1-5; D unclear. From germline, CDR1 is LNHNV and CDR2 YYDKDF (reference sequence). V was shortened by 5 bases and J by 0 bases, with 11 bases between the two germline ends. The CDR3 covers 15 residues. The CDR3 DNA follows: TGTGCCACCAGCCCAGTAGGCTATAGCAATCAGCCCCAGCATTTT. This translates into CATSPVGYSNQPQHF.

The rearrangement links TRBV5-5 to TRBJ1-4; 9 bases line up with TRBD1. Per germline, CDR1 SGHKS and CDR2 YYEKEE (reference sequence). The CDR3 consists of 15 residues. The V and J ends lost 1 base and 12 bases, in that order; junction bases with no gene match: 10. The CDR3 here is CASSLPPGQGVELFF. In nucleotides, the CDR3 is TGTGCCAGCAGCTTGCCGCCGGGACAGGGAGTGGAACTGTTTTTT.

The V and J genes are TRBV19 and TRBJ1-2; D may be TRBD1 (5 bases). The CDR3 is made up of 14 amino acids. V was shortened by 1 base and J by 4 bases, with 10 bases between the two germline ends. Germline CDR1 is LNHDA and CDR2 is SQIVND (reference sequence). As DNA, the CDR3 is TGTGCCAGTAGTATAGGCACAGGACTCTATGGCTACACCTTC. Translating gives CASSIGTGLYGYTF.

This chain uses TRBV7-9 with TRBJ1-5; tentative D call: TRBD1 (5 bases). Trimming shortened V by 4 bases and J by 7 bases, and 17 bases separated the two germline ends. Germline loops: CDR1 SEHNR, CDR2 FQNEAQ (reference sequence). This CDR3 is built from 15 residues. CDR3 DNA sequence: TGTGCCAGCAGCTCCGTCGGGGGAGGGGAACAGCCCCAGCATTTT. It translates to CASSSVGGGEQPQHF.

This chain links TRBV5-6 with TRBJ1-2, with TRBD1 as a possible D gene (5 bases). Germline V CDR1 and CDR2: SGHDT, YYEEEE. Trimming pared 2 bases from V and 5 bases from J, leaving 13 bases between. CDR3 length: 14 amino acids. CDR3 DNA: TGTGCCAGCAGCTTCCCGGGGGTAGGGTATGGCTACACCTTC. Residues: CASSFPGVGYGYTF.

The chain is built from TRBV18 and TRBJ2-1, with D possibly matching TRBD2 (7 bases). The ends were cut back, 4 bases at V and 7 bases at J, with 17 bases in the middle. Per the germline V gene, CDR1 is KGHSH and CDR2 is LQKENI. This CDR3 contains 15 residues. The CDR3 here is CASSLPPGGLNEQFF. DNA of the CDR3: TGTGCCAGCTCACTACCTCCGGGGGGCCTAAATGAGCAGTTCTTC.

The chain links TRBV30 to TRBJ1-4; D is uncertain. Germline V gives CDR1 GTSNPN, CDR2 SVGIG (reference sequence). Trimming stripped 3 bases from V and 4 bases from J, with 9 bases between. This CDR3 is 13 amino acids long. CDR3 sequence (DNA): TGTGCCTGGAGGACACCGTTTAATGAAAAACTGTTTTTT. Residues: CAWRTPFNEKLFF.

Points on this clone: The sample has other DNA sequences that encode this CDR3 too. CDR3 amino acids: CASSDSSGGADTQYF. For the CDR3, the DNA is TGTGCCAGCAGTGACTCCAGCGGGGGGGCAGATACGCAGTATTTT. The gene calls are TRBV6-4 and TRBJ2-3, with TRBD2 matching 10 bases. CDR3 size: 15 residues. The germline V gene has CDR1 MRHNA and CDR2 SNTAGT. V dropped 0 bases and J dropped 4; count of bases not matched to a gene: 1.

The J gene is TRBJ1-5, the V gene TRBV7-6; TRBD1 matches 9 bases. V lost 5 bases and J lost 1; bases outside the gene matches: 6. CDR1 is SGHVS, CDR2 FNYEAQ, per germline. CDR3 length equals 16 residues. The CDR3 bases are TGTGCCAGCAGCCAGGGGACAGGGACGAGCAATCAGCCCCAGCATTTT. Translated, it gives CASSQGTGTSNQPQHF.

This clone was recorded a few times. The chain links TRBV11-1 to TRBJ1-1; 11 bases fit TRBD1. V trimming: 5 bases; J trimming: 5 bases; junction bases outside the gene matches: 7. The CDR3 is 15 residues long. Germline V lookup: CDR1 SGHAT, CDR2 FQDESV (reference sequence). CDR3 sequence reads: CASSPGQGALTEAFF. Written as DNA, the CDR3 is TGTGCCAGCAGCCCCGGACAGGGGGCTTTAACTGAAGCTTTCTTT.

The CDR3 nucleotides read TGTGCCACCAGCAGAGAGGGCCTAGAGACCCAGTACTTC. This gives the protein CATSREGLETQYF. The rearrangement joins TRBV15 to TRBJ2-5; no reliable D call. Germline lookup yields CDR1 LNHNV and CDR2 YYDKDF (reference sequence). This CDR3 comprises 13 residues. V was pared by 0 bases and J by 4 bases, with 6 bases between.

The chain is built from TRBV6-5 and TRBJ1-2; TRBD1 might be the D (5 bases). Germline V CDR1 and CDR2: MNHEY, SVGAGI. The CDR3 extends over 14 amino acids. V was clipped by 8 bases and J by 1 base, with 14 bases between them. The CDR3 region has the DNA TGTGCCAGCCATGACGGGGGGATTAACTATGGCTACACCTTC. Its protein product is CASHDGGINYGYTF.

V gene TRBV6-5 combines with J gene TRBJ1-6; no reliable D call. Germline CDR1 reads MNHEY; CDR2 reads SVGAGI. V lost 3 bases and J lost 3, with 9 bases in between. This CDR3 spans 15 amino acids. In DNA form, the CDR3 reads TGTGCCAGCAGTTATTCGGATATCTATAATTCACCCCTCCACTTT. As protein: CASSYSDIYNSPLHF.

This clone appeared once. This chain joins TRBV10-1 and TRBJ2-7; D might be TRBD1 or TRBD2, each matching 5 bases. The CDR3 covers 15 residues. The V end lost 3 bases, the J end lost 0 bases, and 12 bases lay between the germline ends. CDR1 and CDR2 (germline): WNHNN, SYGVQD (reference sequence). CDR3 in DNA: TGCGCCAGCAGTGATCAGGGCGGGTTCTCCTACGAGCAGTACTTC. Its protein is CASSDQGGFSYEQYF.

The V and J genes are TRBV11-3 and TRBJ1-1; D gene unclear. Germline V gene sequence: CDR1 SGHNT, CDR2 YENEEA. V lost 5 bases and J lost 3, with 10 bases in between. CDR3 size: 13 residues. CDR3 nucleotide sequence: TGTGCCAGCAGCCCCCGGTACGACACTGAAGCTTTCTTT. It yields the protein CASSPRYDTEAFF.

The CDR3 DNA reads TGTGCCAGCAGTGGAGGCAGGGGGAGGTACGAGCAGTACTTC. It is translated as CASSGGRGRYEQYF. The chain combines TRBV2 with TRBJ2-7; D is possibly TRBD1 (7 bases). The CDR3 sequence is 14 residues long. CDR1 and CDR2 from the germline V gene are SNHLY and FYNNEI. The ends were cut back, 4 bases at V and 4 bases at J, with 14 bases in the middle.

V usage is TRBV12-3 or TRBV12-4 and J usage is TRBJ1-1, with TRBD1 identical over 9 bases. V lost 7 bases to trimming and J lost 11 bases; unmatched junction nucleotides: 5. The CDR3 runs 11 residues. In DNA form, the CDR3 reads TGTGCCAGCACCCTAGACAGGGGGGCTTTCTTT. The encoded protein is CASTLDRGAFF.

CDR3 sequence: CASSEDTGSIINYGYTF. The CDR3 DNA sequence: TGTGCCAGCAGTGAAGATACGGGCTCGATTATTAACTATGGCTACACCTTC. The chain links TRBV2 to TRBJ1-2; D uncertain. The CDR3 loop spans 17 amino acids. Germline V CDR1 and CDR2: SNHLY, FYNNEI. The ends were cut back, 1 base at V and 1 base at J, with 16 bases in the middle.

The V call is TRBV27, the J call TRBJ2-1; no firm D call. Germline V gene data show CDR1 as MNHEY and CDR2 as SMNVEV (reference sequence). Trimming shortened V by 4 bases and J by 0 bases, and 7 bases separated the two germline ends. CDR3 length: 14 residues. In DNA, the CDR3 is TGTGCCAGCAGTTCGGGCGGCTCCTACAATGAGCAGTTCTTC. Protein product: CASSSGGSYNEQFF.

A single count supports this clone. The chain uses TRBV2 and TRBJ1-4, with D possibly TRBD1 on 5 matching bases. V was clipped by 5 bases and J by 1 base, with 11 bases between them. Germline V lookup: CDR1 SNHLY, CDR2 FYNNEI. The CDR3 is made up of 15 amino acids. Here the CDR3 DNA reads TGTGCCAGCAGTTCCCAGGGTATAACTAATGAAAAACTGTTTTTT. The encoded protein is CASSSQGITNEKLFF.

V and J are TRBV2 and TRBJ1-6; 8 bases line up with TRBD1. J lost 6 bases, V lost 6 bases, and 4 bases had no gene match. The CDR3 is made up of 14 amino acids. Germline V lookup: CDR1 SNHLY, CDR2 FYNNEI. The CDR3 coding sequence is TGTGCCAGCAGGACGACAGGGGTTAATTCACCCCTCCACTTT. As protein: CASRTTGVNSPLHF.

The J gene is TRBJ1-4, the V gene TRBV5-5, with 9 nucleotides matching TRBD1. Looked up from germline, CDR1 is SGHKS and CDR2 is YYEKEE (reference sequence). This CDR3 comprises 16 residues. J lost 5 bases, V lost 0 bases, and 5 bases had no gene match. The CDR3 sequence: CASSLAGGQGNEKLFF. For the CDR3, the DNA is TGTGCCAGCAGCTTGGCCGGAGGACAGGGGAATGAAAAACTGTTTTTT.

The CDR3 protein is CASSSRTSPTTNEQFF. DNA of the CDR3: TGTGCCAGCAGCTCAAGGACTAGCCCCACCACCAATGAGCAGTTCTTC. The chain joins TRBV11-3 to TRBJ2-1; TRBD2 matches 8 bases. This CDR3 comprises 16 residues. V was clipped by 4 bases and J by 6 bases; unmatched bases: 11. Germline lookup yields CDR1 SGHNT and CDR2 YENEEA. Using reference TRBV11-3 and TRBJ2-1 for the parts outside the CDR3, the full variable domain is EAGVVQSPRYKIIEKKQPVAFWCNPISGHNTLYWYLQNLGQGPELLIRYENEEAVDDSQLPKDRFSAERLKGVDSTLKIQPAELGDSAVYLCASSSRTSPTTNEQFFGPGTRLTVL.

The chain links TRBV24-1 to TRBJ2-3; 8 positions agree with TRBD1. After removal of 11 bases from V and 0 bases from J, the junction contained 18 bases not matched to a gene. The CDR3 covers 18 residues. The germline V gene encodes CDR1 KGHDR and CDR2 SFDVKD. CDR3 DNA sequence: TGTGCCAGTCCGGGACGGGGAGGTCAGGGGGCTAGCACAGATACGCAGTATTTT. This encodes CASPGRGGQGASTDTQYF.

The rearrangement joins TRBV30 to TRBJ1-1; D is undetermined. The CDR3 spans 13 residues. Trimming removed 0 bases at V and 1 base at J, with 6 bases between. Germline CDR1 is GTSNPN and CDR2 is SVGIG (reference sequence). The CDR3 is CAWSVRENTEAFF. The CDR3 DNA follows: TGTGCCTGGAGTGTACGTGAGAACACTGAAGCTTTCTTT.

This chain uses TRBV7-9 with TRBJ2-2; D call uncertain. In germline, CDR1 is SEHNR, CDR2 FQNEAQ (reference sequence). V was clipped by 5 bases and J by 4 bases, with 11 bases between them. This CDR3 has 14 residues. CDR3 in DNA: TGTGCCAGCAGCCAATCCCTGGGCACCGGGGAGCTGTTTTTT. Translated, it gives CASSQSLGTGELFF. The full variable domain, with the rest looked up from reference TRBV7-9 and TRBJ2-2, is DTGVSQNPRHKITKRGQNVTFRCDPISEHNRLYWYRQTLGQGPEFLTYFQNEAQLEKSRLLSDRFSAERPKGSFSTLEIQRTEQGDSAMYLCASSQSLGTGELFFGEGSRLTVL.

The chain employs TRBV5-8 and TRBJ2-7; D remains ambiguous. Trimming cost V 0 bases and J 0 bases, with 7 bases left between them. The CDR3 has 14 amino acids. The germline CDR1 and CDR2 sequences are SGHTS and YDEGEE. The chain's CDR3 is CASSLAPGSYEQYF. The DNA of the CDR3 is TGTGCCAGCAGCTTGGCCCCGGGCTCCTACGAGCAGTACTTC.

In this sample, this clone turned up a few times. The rearrangement uses TRBV11-2 and TRBJ1-1; D remains ambiguous. This CDR3 spans 13 amino acids. Germline assignment: CDR1 SGHAT and CDR2 FQNNGV. V was pared by 4 bases and J by 1 base, with 7 bases between. The CDR3 bases are TGTGCCAGCAGCTCGAGAGGGAACACTGAAGCTTTCTTT. Protein sequence: CASSSRGNTEAFF.